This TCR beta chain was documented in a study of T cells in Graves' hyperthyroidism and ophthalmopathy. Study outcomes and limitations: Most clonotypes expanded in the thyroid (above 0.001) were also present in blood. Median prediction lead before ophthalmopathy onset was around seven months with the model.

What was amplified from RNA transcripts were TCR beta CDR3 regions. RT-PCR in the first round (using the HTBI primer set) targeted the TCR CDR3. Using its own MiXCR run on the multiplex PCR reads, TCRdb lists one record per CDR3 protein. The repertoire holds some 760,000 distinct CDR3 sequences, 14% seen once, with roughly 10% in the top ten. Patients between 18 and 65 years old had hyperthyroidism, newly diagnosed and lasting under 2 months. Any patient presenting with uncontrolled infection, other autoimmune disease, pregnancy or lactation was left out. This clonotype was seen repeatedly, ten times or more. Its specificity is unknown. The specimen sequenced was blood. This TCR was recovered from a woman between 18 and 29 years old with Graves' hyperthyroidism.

CDR3 residues: CASSPGLGVVLGQYF. The CDR3 DNA follows: TGTGCCAGCAGCCCGGGATTAGGGGTCGTCCTTGGGCAGTACTTC. This chain links TRBV28 with TRBJ2-7; D possibly matches TRBD1 or TRBD2 (5 bases each). The CDR3 length is 15 residues. Germline assignment: CDR1 MDHEN and CDR2 SYDVKM. Between the trimmed V and J ends, which lost 6 bases and 9 bases, there was a span of 24 bases.